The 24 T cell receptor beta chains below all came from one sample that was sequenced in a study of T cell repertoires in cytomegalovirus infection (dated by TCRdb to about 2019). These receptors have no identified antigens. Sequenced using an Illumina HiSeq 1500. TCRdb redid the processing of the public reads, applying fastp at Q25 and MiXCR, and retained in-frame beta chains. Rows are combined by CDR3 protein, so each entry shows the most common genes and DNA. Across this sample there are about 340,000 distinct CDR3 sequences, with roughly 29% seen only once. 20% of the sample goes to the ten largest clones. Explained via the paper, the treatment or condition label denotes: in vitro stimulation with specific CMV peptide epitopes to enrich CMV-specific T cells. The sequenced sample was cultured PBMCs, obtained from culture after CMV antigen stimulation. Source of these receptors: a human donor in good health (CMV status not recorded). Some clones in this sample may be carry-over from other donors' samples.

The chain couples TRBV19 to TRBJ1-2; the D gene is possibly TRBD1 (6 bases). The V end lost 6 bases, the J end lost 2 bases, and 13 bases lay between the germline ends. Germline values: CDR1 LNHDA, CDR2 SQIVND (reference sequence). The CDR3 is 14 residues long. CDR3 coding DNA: TGTGCCAGTAGGACGGGACACCAAAACTATGGCTACACCTTC. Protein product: CASRTGHQNYGYTF.

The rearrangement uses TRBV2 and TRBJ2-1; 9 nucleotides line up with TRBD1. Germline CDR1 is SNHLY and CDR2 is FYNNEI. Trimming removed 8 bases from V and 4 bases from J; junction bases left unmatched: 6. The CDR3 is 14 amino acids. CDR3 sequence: CASGRDRDYNEQFF. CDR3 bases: TGTGCCAGCGGTCGGGACAGGGATTACAATGAGCAGTTCTTC.

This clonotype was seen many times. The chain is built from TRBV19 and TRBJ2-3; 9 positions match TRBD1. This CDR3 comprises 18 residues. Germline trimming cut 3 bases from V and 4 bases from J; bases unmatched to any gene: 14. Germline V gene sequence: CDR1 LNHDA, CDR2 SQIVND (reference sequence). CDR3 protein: CASSIGGFGTGIADTQYF. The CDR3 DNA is TGTGCCAGTAGTATTGGGGGGTTCGGGACAGGGATCGCAGATACGCAGTATTTT.

CDR3: CASSPEVRGPQHF. Here the CDR3 DNA reads TGTGCCAGCAGTCCCGAGGTTCGGGGGCCCCAGCATTTT. The chain is built from TRBV7-8 and TRBJ1-5; D is uncertain. The V and J ends lost 6 bases and 9 bases respectively, with 15 bases between them. This CDR3 has 13 amino acids. The germline V gene has CDR1 SGHVS and CDR2 FQNEAQ.

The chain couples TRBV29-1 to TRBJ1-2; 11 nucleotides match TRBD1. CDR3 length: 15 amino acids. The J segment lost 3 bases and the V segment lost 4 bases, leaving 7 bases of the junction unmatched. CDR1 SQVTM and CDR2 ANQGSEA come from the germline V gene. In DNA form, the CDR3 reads TGCAGCGTTGGGGTTAGGGACAGGGGGGACTATGGCTACACCTTC. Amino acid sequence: CSVGVRDRGDYGYTF.

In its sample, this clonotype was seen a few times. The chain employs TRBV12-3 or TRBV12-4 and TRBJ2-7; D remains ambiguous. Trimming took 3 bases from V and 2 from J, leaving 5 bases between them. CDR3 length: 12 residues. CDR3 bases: TGTGCCAGCAGTTTTCATACCTACGAGCAGTACTTC. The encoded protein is CASSFHTYEQYF.

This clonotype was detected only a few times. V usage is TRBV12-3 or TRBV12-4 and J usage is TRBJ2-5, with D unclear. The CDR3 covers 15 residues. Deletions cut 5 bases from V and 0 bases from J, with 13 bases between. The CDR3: CASSKGRSYQETQYF. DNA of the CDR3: TGTGCCAGCAGTAAAGGGCGTTCGTACCAAGAGACCCAGTACTTC.

CDR3 sequence: CASSRRAGALYEQYF. Here the CDR3 DNA reads TGTGCCAGCAGCAGAAGAGCGGGAGCGTTATACGAGCAGTACTTC. The V call is TRBV6-2 or TRBV6-3, the J call TRBJ2-7; TRBD2 agrees at 8 bases. The CDR3 loop spans 15 amino acids. Trimming took 6 bases from V and 4 from J; bases not matched to a gene: 11. From germline, CDR1 is MNHEY and CDR2 SVGEGT.

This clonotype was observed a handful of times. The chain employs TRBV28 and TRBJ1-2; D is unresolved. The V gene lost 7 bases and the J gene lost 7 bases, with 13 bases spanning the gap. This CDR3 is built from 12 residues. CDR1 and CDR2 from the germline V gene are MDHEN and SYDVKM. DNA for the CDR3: TGTGCCAGCAATCCTCGGACCCTTGGCTACACCTTC. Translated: CASNPRTLGYTF.

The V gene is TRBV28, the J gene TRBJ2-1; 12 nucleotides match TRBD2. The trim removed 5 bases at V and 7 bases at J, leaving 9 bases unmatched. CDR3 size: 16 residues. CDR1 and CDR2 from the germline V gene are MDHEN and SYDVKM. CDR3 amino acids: CASSGASGRAGNEQFF. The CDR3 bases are TGTGCCAGCAGTGGCGCTAGCGGGAGGGCCGGTAATGAGCAGTTCTTC. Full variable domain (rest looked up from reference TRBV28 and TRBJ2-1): DVKVTQSSRYLVKRTGEKVFLECVQDMDHENMFWYRQDPGLGLRLIYFSYDVKMKEKGDIPEGYSVSREKKERFSLILESASTNQTSMYLCASSGASGRAGNEQFFGPGTRLTVL.

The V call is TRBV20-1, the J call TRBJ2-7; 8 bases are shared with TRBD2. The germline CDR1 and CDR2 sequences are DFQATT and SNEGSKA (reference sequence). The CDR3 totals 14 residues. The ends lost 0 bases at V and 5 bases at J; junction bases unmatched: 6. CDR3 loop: CSARDTGGRDEQYF. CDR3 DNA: TGCAGTGCTAGAGATACGGGAGGGCGCGACGAGCAGTACTTC.

CDR3: CAISGRGGQGAYEQYF. The DNA for the CDR3 is TGTGCCATCAGTGGGAGGGGGGGACAGGGGGCCTACGAGCAGTACTTC. The gene calls are TRBV10-3 and TRBJ2-7, with 11 bases aligning to TRBD1. Per germline, CDR1 ENHRY and CDR2 SYGVKD. Unmatched junction bases numbered 7, after V lost 4 bases and J lost 2 bases. The CDR3 contains 16 residues.

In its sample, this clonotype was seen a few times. The CDR3 loop reads CASSLAQRQAPGQPQHF. The CDR3 DNA follows: TGTGCCAGCAGCTTAGCGCAACGGCAGGCTCCAGGGCAGCCCCAGCATTTT. The chain joins TRBV7-8 to TRBJ1-5; possibly TRBD1 for D (5 bases). Trimming removed 0 bases at V and 7 bases at J, with 19 bases between. The CDR3 extends over 17 amino acids. From germline, CDR1 is SGHVS and CDR2 FQNEAQ.

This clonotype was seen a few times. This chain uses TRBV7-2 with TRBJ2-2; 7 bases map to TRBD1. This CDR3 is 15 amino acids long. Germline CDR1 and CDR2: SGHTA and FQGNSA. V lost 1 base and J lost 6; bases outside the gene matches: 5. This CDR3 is CASSLVGGGSGELFF. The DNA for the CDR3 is TGTGCCAGCAGCTTAGTAGGGGGCGGGTCCGGGGAGCTGTTTTTT.

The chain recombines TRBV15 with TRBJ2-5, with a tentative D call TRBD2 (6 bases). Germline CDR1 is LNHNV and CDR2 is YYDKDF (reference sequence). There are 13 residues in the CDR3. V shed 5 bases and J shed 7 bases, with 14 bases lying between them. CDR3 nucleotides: TGTGCCACCAGCGGACTATTAGGAGGGACCCAGTACTTC. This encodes CATSGLLGGTQYF. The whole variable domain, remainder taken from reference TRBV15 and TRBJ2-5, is DAMVIQNPRYQVTQFGKPVTLSCSQTLNHNVMYWYQQKSSQAPKLLFHYYDKDFNNEADTPDNFQSRRPNTSFCFLDIRSPGLGDTAMYLCATSGLLGGTQYFGPGTRLLVL.

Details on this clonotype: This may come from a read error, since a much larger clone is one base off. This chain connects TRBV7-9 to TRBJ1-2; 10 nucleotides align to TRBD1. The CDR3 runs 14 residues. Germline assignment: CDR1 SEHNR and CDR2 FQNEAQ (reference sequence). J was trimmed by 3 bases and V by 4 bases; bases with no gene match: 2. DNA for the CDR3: TGTGCCAGCAGCTCGACAGGGGGCGACTATGGCTACACCTTC. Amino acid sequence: CASSSTGGDYGYTF.

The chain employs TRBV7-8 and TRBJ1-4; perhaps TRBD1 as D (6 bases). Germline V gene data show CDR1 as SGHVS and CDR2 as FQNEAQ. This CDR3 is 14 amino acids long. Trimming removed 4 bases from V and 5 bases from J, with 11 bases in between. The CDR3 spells CASSWDIKNEKLFF. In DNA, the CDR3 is TGTGCCAGCAGCTGGGACATAAAGAATGAAAAACTGTTTTTT.

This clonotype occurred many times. CDR3 sequence: CASSSTLTGLAKNEQFF. The CDR3 bases are TGTGCCAGCAGTTCGACCTTAACGGGACTAGCCAAGAATGAGCAGTTCTTC. The chain combines TRBV6-6 with TRBJ2-1, with 9 bases lining up with TRBD2. V shed 4 bases, J shed 7 bases, and the junction held 14 bases outside the gene matches. The germline gives CDR1 MNHNY, CDR2 SVGAGI (reference sequence). The CDR3 spans 17 residues.

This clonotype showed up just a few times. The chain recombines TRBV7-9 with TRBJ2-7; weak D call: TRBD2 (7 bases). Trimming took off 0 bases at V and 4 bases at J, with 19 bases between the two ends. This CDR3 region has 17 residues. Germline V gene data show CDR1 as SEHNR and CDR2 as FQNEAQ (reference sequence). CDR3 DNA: TGTGCCAGCAGCTTAGCGAGGGGGGGTCTGCGGGATTACGAGCAGTACTTC. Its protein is CASSLARGGLRDYEQYF. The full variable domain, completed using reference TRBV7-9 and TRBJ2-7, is DTGVSQNPRHKITKRGQNVTFRCDPISEHNRLYWYRQTLGQGPEFLTYFQNEAQLEKSRLLSDRFSAERPKGSFSTLEIQRTEQGDSAMYLCASSLARGGLRDYEQYFGPGTRLTVT.

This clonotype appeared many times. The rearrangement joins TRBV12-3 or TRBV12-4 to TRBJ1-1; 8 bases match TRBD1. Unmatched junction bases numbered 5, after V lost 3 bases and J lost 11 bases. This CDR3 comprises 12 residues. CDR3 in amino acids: CASSFGGQAAFF. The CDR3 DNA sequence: TGTGCCAGCAGTTTCGGGGGACAGGCCGCTTTCTTT.

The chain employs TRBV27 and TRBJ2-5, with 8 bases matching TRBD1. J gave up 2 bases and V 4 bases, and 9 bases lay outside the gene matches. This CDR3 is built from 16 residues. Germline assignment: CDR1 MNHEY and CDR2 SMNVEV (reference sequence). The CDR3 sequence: CASSSMDRDNQETQYF. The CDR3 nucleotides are TGTGCCAGCAGTTCAATGGACAGGGATAATCAAGAGACCCAGTACTTC.

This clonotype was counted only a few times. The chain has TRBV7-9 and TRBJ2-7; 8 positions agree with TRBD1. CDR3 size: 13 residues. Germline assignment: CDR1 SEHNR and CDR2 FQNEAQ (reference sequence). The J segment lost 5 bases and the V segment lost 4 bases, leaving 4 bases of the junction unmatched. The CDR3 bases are TGTGCCAGCAGCTCGGACAGGGAGCACGAGCAGTACTTC. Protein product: CASSSDREHEQYF.

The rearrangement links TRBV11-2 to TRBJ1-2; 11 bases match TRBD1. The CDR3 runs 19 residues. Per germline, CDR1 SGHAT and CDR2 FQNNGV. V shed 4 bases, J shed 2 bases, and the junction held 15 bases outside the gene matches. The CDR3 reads CASSSEGGQGASGNYGYTF. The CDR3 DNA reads TGTGCCAGCAGCTCAGAAGGAGGACAGGGGGCCAGCGGGAACTATGGCTACACCTTC.

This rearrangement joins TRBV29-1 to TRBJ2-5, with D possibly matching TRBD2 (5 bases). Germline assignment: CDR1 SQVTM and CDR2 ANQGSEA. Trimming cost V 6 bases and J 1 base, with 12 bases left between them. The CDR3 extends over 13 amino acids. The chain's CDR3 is CSVPGVGQETQYF. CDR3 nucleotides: TGCAGCGTCCCCGGGGTTGGCCAAGAGACCCAGTACTTC.